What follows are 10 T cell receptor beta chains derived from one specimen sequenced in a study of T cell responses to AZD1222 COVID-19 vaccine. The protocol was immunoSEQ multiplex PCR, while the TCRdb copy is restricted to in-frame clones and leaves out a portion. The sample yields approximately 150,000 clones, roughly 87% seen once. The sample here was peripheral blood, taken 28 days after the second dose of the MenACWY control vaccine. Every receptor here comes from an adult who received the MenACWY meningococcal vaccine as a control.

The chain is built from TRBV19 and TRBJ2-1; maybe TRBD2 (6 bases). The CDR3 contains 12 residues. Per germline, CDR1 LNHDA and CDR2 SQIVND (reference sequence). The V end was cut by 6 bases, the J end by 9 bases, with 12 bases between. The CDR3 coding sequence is TGTGCCAGTAGCCACGGGGGAGGTGAGCAGTTCTTC. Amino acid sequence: CASSHGGGEQFF.

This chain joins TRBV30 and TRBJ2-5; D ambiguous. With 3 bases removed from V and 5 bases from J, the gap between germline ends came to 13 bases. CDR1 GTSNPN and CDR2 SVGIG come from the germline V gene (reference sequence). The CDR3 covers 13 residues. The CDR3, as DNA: TGTGCCTGGAGCGTGCGCGCCCAGGAGACCCAGTACTTC. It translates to CAWSVRAQETQYF.

CDR3 sequence (DNA): TGTGCCAGCAGCTCCGACAGGGCCAATGAGCAGTTCTTC. Translation gives CASSSDRANEQFF. The J gene is TRBJ2-1, the V gene TRBV7-9; the match to TRBD1 covers 7 bases. This CDR3 has 13 residues. The germline V gene has CDR1 SEHNR and CDR2 FQNEAQ (reference sequence). Germline trimming cut 4 bases from V and 6 bases from J; bases unmatched to any gene: 3.

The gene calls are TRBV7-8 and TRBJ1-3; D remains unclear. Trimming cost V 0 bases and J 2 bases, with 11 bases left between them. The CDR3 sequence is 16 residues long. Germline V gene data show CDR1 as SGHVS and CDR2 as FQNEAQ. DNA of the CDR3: TGTGCCAGCAGCTTAGCAACGGCTCGGACTGGAAACACCATATATTTT. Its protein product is CASSLATARTGNTIYF.

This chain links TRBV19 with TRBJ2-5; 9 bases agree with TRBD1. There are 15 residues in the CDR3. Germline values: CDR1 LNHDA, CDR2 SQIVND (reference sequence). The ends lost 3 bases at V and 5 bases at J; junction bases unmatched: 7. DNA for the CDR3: TGTGCCAGTAGTATCCTGGGACAGGGTGGCGAGACCCAGTACTTC. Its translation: CASSILGQGGETQYF.

The CDR3 bases are TGTGCCAGCAGCCCTACACTAGCGGGGCAGAACGAGCAGTACTTC. Encoded protein: CASSPTLAGQNEQYF. The chain carries TRBV7-9 and TRBJ2-7; TRBD2 matches at 10 bases. CDR3 size: 15 residues. Germline values: CDR1 SEHNR, CDR2 FQNEAQ (reference sequence). V shed 5 bases and J 5 bases; nucleotides not matched to a gene: 9.

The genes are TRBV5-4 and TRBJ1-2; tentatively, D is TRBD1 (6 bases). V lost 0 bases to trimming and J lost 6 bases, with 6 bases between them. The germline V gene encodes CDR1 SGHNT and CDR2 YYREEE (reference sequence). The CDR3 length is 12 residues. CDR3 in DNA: TGTGCCAGCAGCTTGGCAGGGGATGGCTACACCTTC. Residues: CASSLAGDGYTF.

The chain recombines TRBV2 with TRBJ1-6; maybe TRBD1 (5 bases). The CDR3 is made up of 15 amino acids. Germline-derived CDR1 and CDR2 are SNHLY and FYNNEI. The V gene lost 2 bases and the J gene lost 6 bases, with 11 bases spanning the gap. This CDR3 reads CASSEYAGVNSPLHF. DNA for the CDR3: TGTGCCAGCAGTGAATACGCGGGGGTTAATTCACCCCTCCACTTT.

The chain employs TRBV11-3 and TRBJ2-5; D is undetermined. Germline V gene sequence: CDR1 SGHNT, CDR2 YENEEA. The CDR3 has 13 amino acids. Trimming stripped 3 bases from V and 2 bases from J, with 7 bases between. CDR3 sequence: CASSLSAQETQYF. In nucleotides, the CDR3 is TGTGCCAGCAGCTTGAGTGCGCAAGAGACCCAGTACTTC. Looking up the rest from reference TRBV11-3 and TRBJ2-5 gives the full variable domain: EAGVVQSPRYKIIEKKQPVAFWCNPISGHNTLYWYLQNLGQGPELLIRYENEEAVDDSQLPKDRFSAERLKGVDSTLKIQPAELGDSAVYLCASSLSAQETQYFGPGTRLLVL.

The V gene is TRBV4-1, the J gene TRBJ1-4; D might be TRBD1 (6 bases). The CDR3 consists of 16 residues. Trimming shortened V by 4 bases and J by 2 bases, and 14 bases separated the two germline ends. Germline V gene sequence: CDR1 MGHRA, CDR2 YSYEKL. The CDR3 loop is CASSRGEQGTNEKLFF. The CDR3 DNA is TGCGCCAGCAGCCGGGGCGAACAGGGCACTAATGAAAAACTGTTTTTT.